The next 10 T cell receptor beta chains were all read from a single sample in a study of shared clonotypes between healthy human individuals. The method was immunoSEQ multiplex PCR; TCRdb's version includes in-frame clones alone and lacks a portion of them. The sample lists some 2,400,000 clones; 90% to 97% were seen once. Sequenced: naive CD4+ T cells sorted from blood. Specified subset: CD45RA+ positively selected. All receptors come from a man aged 18 to 30 in good health.

The gene calls are TRBV7-2 and TRBJ1-5; D not resolved. CDR3 length: 15 amino acids. With 5 bases removed from V and 0 bases from J, the gap between germline ends came to 11 bases. The germline CDR1 and CDR2 sequences are SGHTA and FQGNSA. The CDR3 is CASSATAYSNQPQHF. The CDR3 DNA is TGTGCCAGCAGCGCCACAGCGTATAGCAATCAGCCCCAGCATTTT.

This chain connects TRBV7-3 to TRBJ1-1; D is unresolved. In germline, CDR1 is SGHTA, CDR2 FQGTGA. The CDR3 is 13 amino acids. Trimming removed 2 bases from V and 5 bases from J, with 9 bases in between. The CDR3 DNA reads as TGTGCCAGCAGCTTAGCCGGGAAGACTGAAGCTTTCTTT. Amino acid sequence: CASSLAGKTEAFF.

This chain joins TRBV6-6 and TRBJ1-4; tentatively, D is TRBD1 (5 bases). The CDR3 is 15 residues long. Germline V gene lookup returns CDR1 MNHNY and CDR2 SVGAGI (reference sequence). The V and J ends lost 6 bases and 8 bases respectively, with 19 bases between them. The CDR3 DNA follows: TGTGCCAGCAGGTCCGACAGACGGTTTGAAGAAAAACTGTTTTTT. This translates into CASRSDRRFEEKLFF.

The chain recombines TRBV7-9 with TRBJ2-3, with D perhaps being TRBD1 or TRBD2 (6 bases each). The V gene's germline CDR1 is SEHNR and CDR2 FQNEAQ (reference sequence). Trimming left V 3 bases short and J 7 bases short, with 11 bases between. This CDR3 has 13 amino acids. CDR3 in amino acids: CASSFLGGNTQYF. In nucleotides, the CDR3 is TGTGCCAGCAGCTTCTTAGGGGGGAATACGCAGTATTTT. Full variable domain (missing parts from reference TRBV7-9 and TRBJ2-3): DTGVSQNPRHKITKRGQNVTFRCDPISEHNRLYWYRQTLGQGPEFLTYFQNEAQLEKSRLLSDRFSAERPKGSFSTLEIQRTEQGDSAMYLCASSFLGGNTQYFGPGTRLTVL.

The rearrangement uses TRBV5-6 and TRBJ2-1; D unclear. This CDR3 spans 17 amino acids. The germline V and J ends were trimmed by 6 bases and 4 bases, with 23 bases remaining between them. Germline loops: CDR1 SGHDT, CDR2 YYEEEE. Written as DNA, the CDR3 is TGTGCCAGCAACCTCTCCCCATCCACGTTAGGTTACAATGAGCAGTTCTTC. Translating it yields CASNLSPSTLGYNEQFF.

The chain is built from TRBV19 and TRBJ2-7, with a weak D call TRBD2 (5 bases). Per the germline V gene, CDR1 is LNHDA and CDR2 is SQIVND (reference sequence). V lost 1 base to trimming and J lost 5 bases, with 12 bases between them. The CDR3 runs 14 residues. The DNA for the CDR3 is TGTGCCAGTAGTATAGGGGCGAGCGGCGACGAGCAGTACTTC. Translated: CASSIGASGDEQYF.

The J gene is TRBJ2-5, the V gene TRBV7-8; 9 bases fit TRBD1. The CDR3 loop spans 14 amino acids. Looked up from germline, CDR1 is SGHVS and CDR2 is FQNEAQ. V shed 5 bases and J 1 base; nucleotides not matched to a gene: 2. The CDR3 DNA reads TGTGCCAGCAGCGAGACAGGGGGCCAAGAGACCCAGTACTTC. Translation: CASSETGGQETQYF.

This chain joins TRBV9 and TRBJ2-1; tentatively, D is TRBD2 (5 bases). Germline values: CDR1 SGDLS, CDR2 YYNGEE. This CDR3 spans 14 amino acids. Trimming took off 0 bases at V and 9 bases at J, with 13 bases between the two ends. DNA of the CDR3: TGTGCCAGCAGCGTAGCCCCTAGCTCTGGTGAGCAGTTCTTC. Translation gives CASSVAPSSGEQFF.

The chain recombines TRBV15 with TRBJ1-4, with D uncertain. Trimming pared 1 base from V and 8 bases from J, leaving 14 bases between. This CDR3 has 15 amino acids. Per germline, CDR1 LNHNV and CDR2 YYDKDF (reference sequence). For the CDR3, the DNA is TGTGCCACCAGCAGAGCGGGGATAAAACAGGAAAAACTGTTTTTT. Translated: CATSRAGIKQEKLFF.

The chain uses TRBV27 and TRBJ2-7; D is undetermined. The CDR3 is 17 amino acids. Looked up from germline, CDR1 is MNHEY and CDR2 is SMNVEV (reference sequence). The V end was cut by 5 bases, the J end by 2 bases, with 22 bases between. The CDR3 reads CASSPDSPGPKAYEQYF. Written as DNA, the CDR3 is TGTGCCAGCAGTCCAGACTCTCCGGGTCCAAAGGCCTACGAGCAGTACTTC.